These 27 T cell receptor beta chains were all obtained from the same sample, sequenced in a study of blood T cell repertoires in COVID-19. Repertoires were generated with immunoSEQ multiplex PCR, while TCRdb's copy carries only in-frame clones and drops some. The table records a few hundred thousand clones, 84% of them present only once. Sequencing was done on a sample of PBMCs or T cells enriched from blood (not recorded which). The source is a woman in her thirties or forties who had recovered from COVID-19.

The chain joins TRBV28 to TRBJ1-6, with TRBD1 matching 9 bases. CDR1 MDHEN and CDR2 SYDVKM come from the germline V gene. This CDR3 has 13 residues. The trim removed 5 bases at V and 10 bases at J, leaving 3 bases unmatched. The CDR3 protein is CASSGTGTSPLHF. The CDR3 DNA reads TGTGCCAGCAGTGGGACAGGGACCTCACCCCTCCACTTT. The full variable domain, with the rest looked up from reference TRBV28 and TRBJ1-6, is DVKVTQSSRYLVKRTGEKVFLECVQDMDHENMFWYRQDPGLGLRLIYFSYDVKMKEKGDIPEGYSVSREKKERFSLILESASTNQTSMYLCASSGTGTSPLHFGNGTRLTVT.

The chain carries TRBV7-8 and TRBJ1-2, with TRBD1 matching over 8 bases. Germline V CDR1 and CDR2: SGHVS, FQNEAQ. J lost 9 bases, V lost 5 bases, and 8 bases had no gene match. The CDR3 extends over 13 amino acids. The CDR3 DNA is TGTGCCAGCAGCCCGACAGGGGCTATGAGCTACACCTTC. Amino acid sequence: CASSPTGAMSYTF.

CDR3 nucleotides: TGTGCCAGCATTGACTGGAAGCGGGACTACGAGCAGTACTTC. Translating it yields CASIDWKRDYEQYF. The chain recombines TRBV2 with TRBJ2-7, with TRBD2 matching 7 bases. There are 14 residues in the CDR3. The ends lost 7 bases at V and 3 bases at J; junction bases unmatched: 9. From germline, CDR1 is SNHLY and CDR2 FYNNEI.

This chain joins TRBV28 and TRBJ2-2; 8 nucleotides agree with TRBD2. V shed 4 bases and J 0 bases; nucleotides not matched to a gene: 4. Germline V gene data show CDR1 as MDHEN and CDR2 as SYDVKM. There are 16 residues in the CDR3. Here the CDR3 reads CASSWGGLANTGELFF. The CDR3 bases are TGTGCCAGCAGTTGGGGGGGACTAGCGAACACCGGGGAGCTGTTTTTT.

The rearrangement joins TRBV7-2 to TRBJ1-5, with D tentatively TRBD1 (5 bases). CDR1 SGHTA and CDR2 FQGNSA come from the germline V gene. The V end lost 1 base, the J end lost 2 bases, and 9 bases lay between the germline ends. The CDR3 totals 15 residues. CDR3 sequence (DNA): TGTGCCAGCAGCTTAGGTTGGGGGGGCAATCAGCCCCAGCATTTT. Translating gives CASSLGWGGNQPQHF.

This clone has just a few counts. J is TRBJ1-1 and V is TRBV27; D possibly corresponds to TRBD1 (6 bases). V gave up 5 bases and J gave up 6 bases, with 16 bases separating them. This CDR3 is built from 14 residues. Germline CDR1 reads MNHEY; CDR2 reads SMNVEV (reference sequence). CDR3 nucleotide sequence: TGTGCCAGCAGTCCGCGAACAGGGCTGGCTGAAGCTTTCTTT. Translating gives CASSPRTGLAEAFF.

V usage is TRBV19 and J usage is TRBJ2-1; tentative D call: TRBD2 (6 bases). In germline, CDR1 is LNHDA, CDR2 SQIVND (reference sequence). Deletions cut 3 bases from V and 6 bases from J, with 18 bases between. This CDR3 contains 16 residues. CDR3 coding DNA: TGTGCCAGTAGTATGTATAGCGGAGCCCTAGGCAATGAGCAGTTCTTC. Protein product: CASSMYSGALGNEQFF.

The chain employs TRBV27 and TRBJ2-5; the D gene is possibly TRBD2 (6 bases). Trimming pared 3 bases from V and 3 bases from J, leaving 11 bases between. The CDR3 loop spans 14 amino acids. The germline V gene has CDR1 MNHEY and CDR2 SMNVEV (reference sequence). CDR3 region: CASSFDSGKETQYF. The CDR3 nucleotides read TGTGCCAGCAGTTTCGATAGCGGAAAAGAGACCCAGTACTTC.

The CDR3 DNA reads TGTGCCAGCAGCTTAAGACTAGCGGGATTCTACGAGCAGTACTTC. It encodes CASSLRLAGFYEQYF. This chain joins TRBV7-2 and TRBJ2-7; 11 bases are shared with TRBD2. CDR1 is SGHTA, CDR2 FQGNSA, per germline. The CDR3 runs 15 residues. V shed 2 bases and J 3 bases; nucleotides not matched to a gene: 3.

The chain couples TRBV19 to TRBJ2-1; 13 nucleotides line up with TRBD2. Unmatched junction bases numbered 7, after V lost 5 bases and J lost 3 bases. Germline loops: CDR1 LNHDA, CDR2 SQIVND (reference sequence). The CDR3 consists of 17 residues. The CDR3 loop is CASSPGGLAGLYNEQFF. Here the CDR3 DNA reads TGTGCCAGTAGTCCCGGGGGACTAGCGGGACTCTACAATGAGCAGTTCTTC.

The rearrangement joins TRBV25-1 to TRBJ1-1; D uncertain. The length of the CDR3 is 15 residues. V lost 8 bases to trimming and J lost 0 bases, with 16 bases between them. CDR1 is MGHDK and CDR2 is SYGVNS in the germline V gene. The CDR3 DNA is TGTGCCAGCTCAATAATTAGAGGGATGAACACTGAAGCTTTCTTT. The encoded protein is CASSIIRGMNTEAFF.

J is TRBJ1-4 and V is TRBV2, with TRBD1 identical over 8 bases. CDR3 length equals 14 residues. The J segment lost 8 bases and the V segment lost 3 bases, leaving 5 bases of the junction unmatched. Germline values: CDR1 SNHLY, CDR2 FYNNEI. The CDR3, as DNA: TGTGCCAGCAGTGAGGACAGGGCAGAAGAAAAACTGTTTTTT. Its protein product is CASSEDRAEEKLFF.

The chain carries TRBV27 and TRBJ1-4; no definite D call. The CDR3 spans 11 residues. CDR1 is MNHEY and CDR2 is SMNVEV in the germline V gene (reference sequence). With 8 bases removed from V and 5 bases from J, the gap between germline ends came to 6 bases. The CDR3 spells CASAANEKLFF. The CDR3 DNA reads TGTGCCAGCGCGGCAAATGAAAAACTGTTTTTT.

CDR3: CASRQTGEIEAFF. The CDR3 region has the DNA TGTGCCAGCAGACAAACAGGGGAAATTGAAGCTTTCTTT. The chain combines TRBV27 with TRBJ1-1; 7 nucleotides line up with TRBD1. The ends lost 6 bases at V and 7 bases at J; junction bases unmatched: 8. This CDR3 comprises 13 residues. CDR1 and CDR2 (germline): MNHEY, SMNVEV (reference sequence).

The chain is built from TRBV15 and TRBJ2-1, with a possible D match to TRBD2 (6 bases). The CDR3 runs 18 residues. Trimming pared 0 bases from V and 8 bases from J, leaving 23 bases between. Germline V gives CDR1 LNHNV, CDR2 YYDKDF (reference sequence). CDR3 amino acids: CATSRERRASDIGYEQFF. The DNA of the CDR3 is TGTGCCACCAGCAGAGAGCGGAGGGCTAGCGACATTGGGTATGAGCAGTTCTTC.

Here the CDR3 reads CASSYGTGYEQYV. The CDR3 DNA sequence: TGTGCCAGCAGTTACGGGACAGGCTACGAGCAGTACGTC. The chain couples TRBV6-5 to TRBJ2-7; 8 nucleotides align to TRBD1. V was pared by 2 bases and J by 3 bases, with 0 bases of the junction left unmatched. CDR3 size: 13 residues. CDR1 and CDR2 (germline): MNHEY, SVGAGI.

The chain links TRBV9 to TRBJ2-1; TRBD1 might be the D (6 bases). The CDR3 is made up of 15 amino acids. The V gene lost 4 bases and the J gene lost 8 bases, with 19 bases spanning the gap. Germline V gives CDR1 SGDLS, CDR2 YYNGEE. In DNA, the CDR3 is TGTGCCAGCAGCAGAGAACCAGGACAGTACTATGAGCAGTTCTTC. It codes for CASSREPGQYYEQFF.

This rearrangement joins TRBV28 to TRBJ2-5; TRBD2 matches 9 bases. The CDR3 totals 15 residues. The V gene's germline CDR1 is MDHEN and CDR2 SYDVKM. V dropped 4 bases and J dropped 5; count of bases not matched to a gene: 8. CDR3 protein: CASSSRREGYETQYF. CDR3 nucleotides: TGTGCCAGCAGTTCCCGGCGGGAGGGATATGAGACCCAGTACTTC.

This chain uses TRBV18 with TRBJ2-2; perhaps TRBD2 as D (5 bases). Germline-derived CDR1 and CDR2 are KGHSH and LQKENI. Between the trimmed V and J ends, which lost 2 bases and 4 bases, there was a span of 8 bases. The CDR3 consists of 14 residues. CDR3 amino acids: CASSPGSGTGELFF. In DNA, the CDR3 is TGTGCCAGCTCACCAGGGAGCGGCACCGGGGAGCTGTTTTTT.

This chain uses TRBV7-9 with TRBJ2-7; D perhaps matches TRBD2 (5 bases). The CDR3 sequence is 12 residues long. V lost 3 bases and J 7 bases, leaving 10 bases between the germline ends. Germline assignment: CDR1 SEHNR and CDR2 FQNEAQ (reference sequence). The CDR3 loop reads CASSLDEGEQYF. CDR3 coding DNA: TGTGCCAGCAGCTTGGATGAGGGAGAGCAGTACTTC.

Only a few counts were recorded for this clone. The V call is TRBV10-1, the J call TRBJ2-1; unclear D gene. From germline, CDR1 is WNHNN and CDR2 SYGVQD (reference sequence). V was shortened by 2 bases and J by 10 bases, with 15 bases between the two germline ends. CDR3 length equals 14 residues. CDR3 nucleotide sequence: TGCGCCAGCAGTGAGGCCCTTGGAGTAGGAGAGCAGTTCTTC. This gives the protein CASSEALGVGEQFF.

This clone was counted once. The chain recombines TRBV19 with TRBJ2-7, with 8 bases lining up with TRBD2. V shed 0 bases, J shed 7 bases, and the junction held 8 bases outside the gene matches. This CDR3 has 15 residues. Germline CDR1 LNHDA, CDR2 SQIVND (reference sequence). The CDR3 sequence is CASSIDRAGGQEQYF. In nucleotides, the CDR3 is TGTGCCAGTAGTATAGATCGCGCGGGGGGTCAGGAGCAGTACTTC.

This rearrangement joins TRBV28 to TRBJ1-5; D not resolved. This CDR3 spans 17 amino acids. The germline V gene has CDR1 MDHEN and CDR2 SYDVKM. Trimming took off 8 bases at V and 2 bases at J, with 22 bases between the two ends. The CDR3: CASLGPRESRGNQPQHF. In DNA, the CDR3 is TGTGCCAGCCTCGGGCCCCGAGAGTCGAGGGGCAATCAGCCCCAGCATTTT.

This clone was picked up a small number of times. This chain uses TRBV3-1 (or the pseudogene TRBV3-2) with TRBJ2-1, with 11 bases aligning to TRBD2. Germline CDR1 LGHDT, CDR2 YNNKEL (reference sequence). The CDR3 consists of 17 residues. V was pared by 3 bases and J by 6 bases, with 10 bases of the junction left unmatched. CDR3 bases: TGTGCCAGCAGCCAGGGTTTCAGTAGCGGGAGGGGCAATGAGCAGTTCTTC. Protein sequence: CASSQGFSSGRGNEQFF.

The V call is TRBV11-3, the J call TRBJ2-5; D is perhaps TRBD2 (5 bases). CDR3 length: 14 amino acids. V lost 6 bases, J lost 5 bases, and 16 bases lay in between. CDR1 and CDR2 from the germline V gene are SGHNT and YENEEA. The CDR3 spells CASSPFRGSETQYF. Here the CDR3 DNA reads TGTGCCAGCAGTCCATTCCGGGGTTCCGAGACCCAGTACTTC.

V is TRBV6-5 and J is TRBJ1-3; D gene unclear. In germline, CDR1 is MNHEY, CDR2 SVGAGI. Trimming took off 7 bases at V and 0 bases at J, with 13 bases between the two ends. The CDR3 covers 15 residues. DNA of the CDR3: TGTGCCAGCATTTCTTGGCAGAACTCTGGAAACACCATATATTTT. The encoded protein is CASISWQNSGNTIYF.

This clone came up once. The J gene is TRBJ2-2, the V gene TRBV23-1; tentatively, D is TRBD2 (6 bases). TRBV23-1 is labeled an ORF, and its function is uncertain. The V and J ends lost 8 bases and 3 bases respectively, with 28 bases between them. This CDR3 is 19 amino acids long. This chain's CDR3 is CASAQNPGTGQEDTGELFF. As DNA, the CDR3 is TGCGCCAGCGCCCAAAATCCCGGGACTGGGCAGGAGGACACCGGGGAGCTGTTTTTT.